This T cell receptor (beta chain) came from a study of T cell clones after liver transplantation (dated by TCRdb to between 2018 and 2020). Regarding the study in general: The samples were obtained from ITN030ST, a randomized trial that attempted immunosuppression withdrawal within 2 years after liver transplantation. Donor-reactive T cell clones were identified by TCRbeta sequencing following a pre-transplant mixed lymphocyte reaction and were subsequently tracked in post-transplant blood. As an antigen-independent comparator for the donor-reactive sequences, third party-reactive TCRbeta sequences from pre-transplant MLRs were identified as well. Three of the eight recipients were HCV-positive; the others were transplanted for non-autoimmune, non-viral indications. Subjects received no induction therapy and standard immunosuppression until randomization at 12-24 months post-transplant. Tolerance meant complete immunosuppression withdrawal for at least one year without liver enzymes rising beyond twice the upper limit of normal. Blood samples were taken pre-transplant, pre-randomization before withdrawal, and post-randomization after full withdrawal or failed withdrawal. Of the 8 liver transplant recipients making up the studied cohort, 3 were classified as tolerant and 5 as non-tolerant. What the study reported, not specific to this receptor: The conclusions were considered preliminary, being limited by small, heterogeneous patient numbers and non-standardized post-transplant time points. Circulating donor-reactive CD4 TCRbeta sequences fell significantly post-transplant in 5 of 8 subjects, irrespective of tolerance or HCV status. In two subjects, low numbers of available donor cells limited the measurable donor-reactive repertoire. A greater decline was seen for donor-reactive sequences than for third party-reactive sequences, suggesting partial antigen-specific deletion unrelated to withdrawal success. When repertoire turnover was accounted for, significantly reduced detection of donor-reactive sequences was found in 7 of 8 subjects for CD4 and in 8 of 8 subjects for CD8. Since no allograft tissue specimens were available, donor-reactive T cells may have migrated into the graft instead of being deleted.

The time point label corresponds to: pre-transplant. Unstimulated PBMCs, after thawing, were stained for CD3, CD4 and CD8 and then FACS-sorted into CD3+CD4+ and CD3+CD8+ populations. All 8 studied subjects were randomized to immunosuppression withdrawal. The Qiagen DNeasy Blood and Tissue Kit was used for genomic DNA isolation. About this clone: Its recognized antigen is unknown. No base-level quality is on record; no much larger clone is a single base apart.

High-throughput TCRbeta CDR3 sequencing of frozen genomic DNA was performed by immunoSEQ, with PCR amplification, mapping, bias correction and internal controls included. For the original study's pipeline: Only productive rearrangements were retained, and each unique TCRbeta sequence was defined by its CDR3 nucleotide sequence together with its V and J gene. For classification of a sequence as donor-reactive, at least 5-fold expansion in CFSE-low cells relative to unstimulated pre-transplant cells and a frequency of at least 0.01% were required. Minimum frequency thresholds were set for each subject based on the unstimulated sample with the lowest template count, ensuring at least 90% detection power. Jensen-Shannon divergence between the top 1000 TCRbeta sequences post- versus pre-transplant served as the measure of repertoire turnover. Changes in detection of donor-reactive sequences were assessed with two-sided Fisher's exact tests. As stored in TCRdb, this immuneACCESS dataset retains in-frame rearrangements with V and J assigned. A fraction of the clones does not appear; measured against another copy, unresolved V genes explain less than half of the discrepancy, and the remainder lacks a known reason. The V and J calls and clone size were taken over from that table, and D and trimming were inferred from the DNA. This sample is represented by tens of thousands of clones; roughly nine tenths of them were singletons. Approximately 2.6% of the sample is taken by the ten largest.

Cut back by 3 bases and 2 bases, the V and J ends lie 10 bases apart. Its CDR3 holds 15 amino acids, cysteine through phenylalanine. The sequence is cut down to CDR3 DNA, 45 bases in frame from base 1. CDR1 and CDR2 are drawn from the germline V gene: SNHLY, FYNNEI. The chain uses TRBV2 and TRBJ1-4; a tentative D call is TRBD1 (5 bases match). This TCR was recovered from a human donor who received a liver transplant. The sample here was CD4+ T cells from blood, taken before liver transplant. The CDR3 protein is CASSEQGSTNEKLFF. The sequence in DNA is TGTGCCAGCAGTGAGCAGGGTTCCACTAATGAAAAACTGTTTTTT.